A single sample is the source of the 18 T cell receptor beta chains below, sequenced in a study of cytotoxic CD8 clonotypes in ibrutinib-treated CLL. Some clones are missing from TCRdb's copy, which holds only in-frame ones; the method was immunoSEQ multiplex PCR. The repertoire holds some 350,000 clones, with roughly 70% as singletons. Sample: PBMCs, taken after 36 months of ibrutinib treatment. These TCRs come from a human donor with chronic lymphocytic leukemia.

The chain uses TRBV2 and TRBJ2-7, with 9 bases that match TRBD1. This CDR3 spans 13 amino acids. Germline V gives CDR1 SNHLY, CDR2 FYNNEI. With V trimmed by 7 bases and J by 6 bases, 7 bases remained unmatched. The CDR3 nucleotides read TGTGCCAGCACTGGGACAGGGCTAACCGAGCAGTACTTC. This codes for CASTGTGLTEQYF.

CDR3 amino acids: CAISLGQGPNNEQFF. In DNA, the CDR3 is TGTGCCATCAGTCTCGGACAGGGCCCCAACAATGAGCAGTTCTTC. The chain combines TRBV10-3 with TRBJ2-1, with TRBD1 matching over 8 bases. V was clipped by 5 bases and J by 5 bases; unmatched bases: 8. The CDR3 covers 15 residues. The germline gives CDR1 ENHRY, CDR2 SYGVKD.

V usage is TRBV29-1 and J usage is TRBJ2-2; D is uncertain. This CDR3 is 13 amino acids long. Looked up from germline, CDR1 is SQVTM and CDR2 is ANQGSEA. V was clipped by 6 bases and J by 0 bases, with 8 bases between them. The CDR3 nucleotides are TGCAGCGTCGTGGATGCGAACACCGGGGAGCTGTTTTTT. Protein: CSVVDANTGELFF.

The J gene is TRBJ2-1, the V gene TRBV6-5; 9 positions match TRBD2. The germline gives CDR1 MNHEY, CDR2 SVGAGI. V trimming: 1 base; J trimming: 8 bases; junction bases outside the gene matches: 6. The length of the CDR3 is 15 residues. The CDR3 DNA reads as TGTGCCAGCAGTTACTTGAGCGGGGGGTTTGATGAGCAGTTCTTC. This codes for CASSYLSGGFDEQFF.

This clone was seen only a few times. The CDR3 coding sequence is TGTGCCAGCAGCTTAACCAACCAAAGGATGAACGAGCAGTACTTC. This gives the protein CASSLTNQRMNEQYF. V is TRBV7-3 and J is TRBJ2-7; D uncertain. This CDR3 comprises 15 residues. V lost 0 bases to trimming and J lost 5 bases, with 14 bases between them. The germline V gene has CDR1 SGHTA and CDR2 FQGTGA. Drawing the rest from reference TRBV7-3 and TRBJ2-7, the complete variable domain is GAGVSQTPSNKVTEKGKYVELRCDPISGHTALYWYRQSLGQGPEFLIYFQGTGAADDSGLPNDRFFAVRPEGSVSTLKIQRTERGDSAVYLCASSLTNQRMNEQYFGPGTRLTVT.

The chain employs TRBV4-2 and TRBJ2-7; possible D gene TRBD1, 6 bases. Trimming took off 1 base at V and 3 bases at J, with 10 bases between the two ends. The CDR3 spans 14 residues. The germline gives CDR1 LGHNA, CDR2 YNFKEQ. CDR3 region: CASSQVFRGYEQYF. The CDR3 coding sequence is TGTGCCAGCAGCCAAGTATTCAGGGGCTACGAGCAGTACTTC.

This clone was seen a few times. V gene TRBV19 combines with J gene TRBJ1-4; maybe TRBD1 (5 bases). V lost 7 bases to trimming and J lost 7 bases, with 22 bases between them. Germline loops: CDR1 LNHDA, CDR2 SQIVND (reference sequence). This CDR3 has 16 amino acids. The CDR3 bases are TGTGCCAGTACTTATCAGGGTGGAGGAGTTAGTGAAAAACTGTTTTTT. This sequence encodes CASTYQGGGVSEKLFF. Filled out from reference TRBV19 and TRBJ1-4, the complete variable domain reads DGGITQSPKYLFRKEGQNVTLSCEQNLNHDAMYWYRQDPGQGLRLIYYSQIVNDFQKGDIAEGYSVSREKKESFPLTVTSAQKNPTAFYLCASTYQGGGVSEKLFFGSGTQLSVL.

This clone was counted between two and nine times. V and J are TRBV9 and TRBJ1-1; D is uncertain. Trimming took 0 bases from V and 6 from J, leaving 9 bases between them. Germline lookup yields CDR1 SGDLS and CDR2 YYNGEE. This CDR3 has 13 amino acids. The CDR3 reads CASSVDGTAEAFF. The CDR3 nucleotides read TGTGCCAGCAGCGTAGATGGAACGGCTGAAGCTTTCTTT. Filled out from reference TRBV9 and TRBJ1-1, the complete variable domain reads DSGVTQTPKHLITATGQRVTLRCSPRSGDLSVYWYQQSLDQGLQFLIQYYNGEERAKGNILERFSAQQFPDLHSELNLSSLELGDSALYFCASSVDGTAEAFFGQGTRLTVV.

The chain uses TRBV18 and TRBJ2-7; 15 nucleotides agree with TRBD2. The trim removed 3 bases at V and 0 bases at J, leaving 6 bases unmatched. This CDR3 is 18 amino acids long. CDR1 is KGHSH and CDR2 is LQKENI in the germline V gene. CDR3: CASSPGTSGGRSSYEQYF. The DNA for the CDR3 is TGTGCCAGCTCACCCGGGACTAGCGGGGGGCGCAGCTCCTACGAGCAGTACTTC.

This chain links TRBV15 with TRBJ2-5, with TRBD2 matching 7 bases. Germline values: CDR1 LNHNV, CDR2 YYDKDF (reference sequence). Trimming cost V 5 bases and J 2 bases; bases outside gene matches: 8. This CDR3 has 15 amino acids. CDR3 nucleotide sequence: TGTGCCACCAGCTCTTCACTCGGGGGGCAAGAGACCCAGTACTTC. It specifies CATSSSLGGQETQYF. Full variable domain (remainder filled in from reference TRBV15 and TRBJ2-5): DAMVIQNPRYQVTQFGKPVTLSCSQTLNHNVMYWYQQKSSQAPKLLFHYYDKDFNNEADTPDNFQSRRPNTSFCFLDIRSPGLGDTAMYLCATSSSLGGQETQYFGPGTRLLVL.

Only a few counts were recorded for this clone. The chain couples TRBV9 to TRBJ2-3; 12 bases fit TRBD2. V trimming: 4 bases; J trimming: 2 bases; junction bases outside the gene matches: 8. The CDR3 covers 17 residues. Germline V gives CDR1 SGDLS, CDR2 YYNGEE. Here the CDR3 reads CASSTRLAGAPTDTQYF. CDR3 DNA: TGTGCCAGCAGCACGCGACTAGCGGGGGCGCCCACAGATACGCAGTATTTT.

The J gene is TRBJ2-1, the V gene TRBV10-2; 14 bases are a match to TRBD2. The CDR3 totals 15 residues. The trim removed 8 bases at V and 7 bases at J, leaving 7 bases unmatched. Germline CDR1 reads WSHSY; CDR2 reads SAAADI. CDR3 nucleotide sequence: TGCGCCAGCTCATGGACTAGCGGGAGGTTGAATGAGCAGTTCTTC. Protein sequence: CASSWTSGRLNEQFF.

The gene calls are TRBV5-1 and TRBJ1-5, with D possibly TRBD1 on 5 matching bases. CDR1 and CDR2 (germline): SGHRS, YFSETQ. There are 14 residues in the CDR3. The V end lost 2 bases, the J end lost 3 bases, and 9 bases lay between the germline ends. The CDR3 spells CASSFGGHNQPQHF. The CDR3 bases are TGCGCCAGCAGCTTCGGCGGACACAATCAGCCCCAGCATTTT.

The chain couples TRBV5-6 to TRBJ2-2, with D uncertain. The germline gives CDR1 SGHDT, CDR2 YYEEEE. V was cut by 1 base and J by 4 bases, with 8 bases left in between. The CDR3 spans 14 residues. CDR3 nucleotide sequence: TGTGCCAGCAGCTTGATAGGGTCCACCGGGGAGCTGTTTTTT. This gives the protein CASSLIGSTGELFF.

The gene calls are TRBV6-5 and TRBJ2-3, with 11 nucleotides matching TRBD1. The CDR3 runs to 15 residues. J lost 7 bases, V lost 5 bases, and 8 bases had no gene match. CDR1 and CDR2 (germline): MNHEY, SVGAGI. The CDR3 region has the DNA TGTGCCAGCAGTCTTCGGACAGGGGGCGTACATACGCAGTATTTT. This gives the protein CASSLRTGGVHTQYF.

This chain connects TRBV6-5 to TRBJ2-5; TRBD2 is a possible D gene (5 bases). V gave up 5 bases and J gave up 1 base, with 11 bases separating them. CDR1 is MNHEY, CDR2 SVGAGI, per germline. This CDR3 contains 14 residues. DNA for the CDR3: TGTGCCAGCAGTCACGAGAGCGGCCAAGAGACCCAGTACTTC. It encodes CASSHESGQETQYF.

The chain recombines TRBV27 with TRBJ2-3; a weak D match, TRBD1 (5 bases). The CDR3 has 16 amino acids. Germline CDR1 and CDR2: MNHEY and SMNVEV (reference sequence). Trimming pared 4 bases from V and 3 bases from J, leaving 17 bases between. The CDR3 spells CASSSPLRDQTDTQYF. The DNA for the CDR3 is TGTGCCAGCAGTTCACCCCTCAGGGATCAGACAGATACGCAGTATTTT.

The chain joins TRBV14 to TRBJ2-5, with D hard to call. Trimming cost V 2 bases and J 4 bases, with 5 bases left between them. Germline CDR1 SGHDN, CDR2 FVKESK. The CDR3 is 12 amino acids. The CDR3 DNA is TGTGCCAGCAGCCAAATGGGAGAGACCCAGTACTTC. This sequence encodes CASSQMGETQYF. The variable domain in full, completed from reference TRBV14 and TRBJ2-5, reads EAGVTQFPSHSVIEKGQTVTLRCDPISGHDNLYWYRRVMGKEIKFLLHFVKESKQDESGMPNNRFLAERTGGTYSTLKVQPAELEDSGVYFCASSQMGETQYFGPGTRLLVL.